This entry lists 22 T cell receptor beta chains sequenced from one sample in a study of blood T cells in healthy people across ages (dated by TCRdb to the mid-2010s). Library preparation employed 5' RACE. Sequencer: Illumina HiSeq 2500. A second 7 to 11 cycle PCR used a sample-barcoded 5' primer and a J-beta primer mix. TCRdb passed the public sequencing reads through fastp at Q25 and MiXCR, retaining productive beta sequences. Rows with one shared CDR3 protein collapse into an entry with the most common genes and DNA. The sample table lists over 1,300,000 distinct CDR3 sequences, around 59% of them with a count of one. Over 5.5% of the sample is held by the ten biggest clonotypes. Sequencing used blood. The receptors originated from a man younger than 35 in good health.

In DNA form, the CDR3 reads TGTGCCAGCAGTTTAGGGCAGGGGCTTGGGTACGAGCAGTACTTC. As protein: CASSLGQGLGYEQYF. The rearrangement links TRBV27 to TRBJ2-7, with D possibly TRBD1 on 6 matching bases. The CDR3 is made up of 15 amino acids. CDR1 and CDR2 (germline): MNHEY, SMNVEV (reference sequence). V dropped 2 bases and J dropped 4 bases, with 15 bases sitting between them.

This clonotype appeared a few times. The chain couples TRBV2 to TRBJ2-5; unclear D gene. The DNA end lines up better with TRBJ2-7; the J call may be wrong. Germline V CDR1 and CDR2: SNHLY, FYNNEI. This CDR3 comprises 12 residues. The CDR3 is CATRDQRYEQYF. The CDR3 DNA reads as TGTGCCACGAGAGACCAGCGCTACGAGCAGTACTTC.

Regarding this clonotype: The junction shows a germline mismatch at one end, possibly a read error. V usage is TRBV4-1 and J usage is TRBJ2-1; D is ambiguous. From germline, CDR1 is MGHRA and CDR2 YSYEKL. The length of the CDR3 is 14 residues. The CDR3 DNA sequence: TGCGCCAGCAGCCAAGATGTGAGATACAATGGGCAGTTCTTC. It yields the protein CASSQDVRYNGQFF.

J is TRBJ2-5 and V is TRBV29-1, with a tentative D call TRBD1 (6 bases). Trimming stripped 6 bases from V and 0 bases from J, with 14 bases between. Germline V lookup: CDR1 SQVTM, CDR2 ANQGSEA. This CDR3 has 14 amino acids. CDR3 protein: CSVRDKANQETQYF. Written as DNA, the CDR3 is TGCAGCGTCCGGGACAAAGCAAACCAAGAGACCCAGTACTTC.

The V gene is TRBV7-2, the J gene TRBJ2-5; 9 bases match TRBD2. The CDR3 loop spans 15 amino acids. CDR1 and CDR2 from the germline V gene are SGHTA and FQGNSA. V shed 0 bases, J shed 11 bases, and the junction held 10 bases outside the gene matches. The CDR3 bases are TGTGCCAGCAGCTTAGCGGCTAGCGGGATTATTGAGCAGTACTTC. Protein sequence: CASSLAASGIIEQYF.

This sequence joins TRBV20-1 and TRBJ2-7; D unresolved. The CDR3 consists of 15 residues. V was trimmed by 0 bases and J by 2 bases, leaving 14 bases between them. Per the germline V gene, CDR1 is DFQATT and CDR2 is SNEGSKA (reference sequence). The CDR3 bases are TGCAGTGCTAGAGAGCCCCTTTGGGTGACCTACGAGCAGTACTTC. This translates into CSAREPLWVTYEQYF.

This clonotype has just a few counts. The chain recombines TRBV11-2 with TRBJ2-4; D gene ambiguous. Judging by the DNA end, TRBJ2-7 fits better; the J call may be wrong. Germline values: CDR1 SGHAT, CDR2 FQNNGV. The CDR3 loop spans 16 amino acids. The chain's CDR3 is CASSFIKGLNIHEQYF. CDR3 in DNA: TGTGCCAGCAGTTTCATTAAAGGGCTCAATATCCACGAGCAGTACTTC.

This CDR3 reads CASSVFGLNEQYF. The CDR3 coding sequence is TGCGCCAGCAGTGTATTTGGTCTGAACGAGCAGTACTTC. The rearrangement links TRBV10-2 to TRBJ2-7; D ambiguous. The CDR3 spans 13 residues. CDR1 is WSHSY, CDR2 SAAADI, per germline. V shed 4 bases and J shed 5 bases, with 12 bases lying between them.

The V and J genes are TRBV12-3 or TRBV12-4 and TRBJ2-3, with D possibly TRBD2 on 5 matching bases. Trimming stripped 1 base from V and 3 bases from J, with 8 bases between. The CDR3 length is 14 residues. The CDR3 region is CASSLVGVTDTQYF. In nucleotides, the CDR3 is TGTGCCAGCAGTTTAGTGGGAGTAACAGATACGCAGTATTTT.

The V gene is TRBV27, the J gene TRBJ2-7; D could derive from TRBD1 or TRBD2 (5 bases each). The V gene's germline CDR1 is MNHEY and CDR2 SMNVEV (reference sequence). This CDR3 contains 15 residues. V was cut by 3 bases and J by 6 bases, with 18 bases left in between. CDR3 in DNA: TGTGCCAGCAGTTTCCTTCGGGACCGGGTCGGCGAGCAGTACTTC. It is translated as CASSFLRDRVGEQYF.

The V call is TRBV4-2, the J call TRBJ2-7, with 9 positions matching TRBD1. V trimming: 1 base; J trimming: 4 bases; junction bases outside the gene matches: 8. Germline assignment: CDR1 LGHNA and CDR2 YNFKEQ. This CDR3 spans 16 amino acids. The chain's CDR3 is CASSQGWGQGVYEQYF. The DNA of the CDR3 is TGTGCCAGCAGCCAAGGTTGGGGACAGGGTGTGTACGAGCAGTACTTC.

The genes are TRBV30 and TRBJ1-4; D might be TRBD1 (5 bases). This CDR3 comprises 13 residues. From germline, CDR1 is GTSNPN and CDR2 SVGIG (reference sequence). V dropped 4 bases and J dropped 3 bases, with 9 bases sitting between them. CDR3 sequence: CAWTRDSNEKLFF. The CDR3 DNA reads as TGTGCCTGGACCAGGGACTCTAATGAAAAACTGTTTTTT.

This chain joins TRBV5-1 and TRBJ1-1, with no clear D. CDR1 is SGHRS and CDR2 is YFSETQ in the germline V gene. CDR3 length equals 16 residues. Trimming removed 0 bases from V and 4 bases from J, with 16 bases in between. The CDR3 loop reads CASSLGRATSSTEAFF. DNA of the CDR3: TGCGCCAGCAGCTTGGGAAGGGCAACCTCGAGCACTGAAGCTTTCTTT.

The chain carries TRBV15 and TRBJ2-4; TRBD1 agrees at 8 bases. Germline V CDR1 and CDR2: LNHNV, YYDKDF (reference sequence). V was pared by 6 bases and J by 6 bases, with 10 bases of the junction left unmatched. The CDR3 spans 15 residues. The CDR3 here is CATRTRTGSTNIQYF. CDR3 DNA: TGTGCCACCAGGACAAGGACAGGGAGTACAAACATTCAGTACTTC.

In its sample, this clonotype was seen many times. J is TRBJ1-2 and V is TRBV6-2 or TRBV6-3; D is unclear. The CDR3 extends over 13 amino acids. Germline V lookup: CDR1 MNHEY, CDR2 SVGEGT. Trimming stripped 4 bases from V and 3 bases from J, with 9 bases between. CDR3 residues: CASSSTDYYGYTF. CDR3 coding DNA: TGTGCCAGCAGTTCGACCGACTACTATGGCTACACCTTC.

The chain has TRBV10-3 and TRBJ2-7; the D is unclear. Germline CDR1 reads ENHRY; CDR2 reads SYGVKD. The V end was cut by 4 bases, the J end by 3 bases, with 7 bases between. This CDR3 has 12 amino acids. The CDR3: CAISGSFYEQYF. The CDR3 coding sequence is TGTGCCATCAGTGGTTCATTCTACGAGCAGTACTTC.

The chain recombines TRBV11-2 with TRBJ2-4; TRBD1 or TRBD2 may be the D gene (6 bases each). The CDR3 spans 16 residues. In germline, CDR1 is SGHAT, CDR2 FQNNGV. V lost 2 bases and J 1 base, leaving 12 bases between the germline ends. The CDR3 loop reads CASSLMRGVAKNIQYF. The CDR3 DNA follows: TGTGCCAGCAGCTTAATGAGGGGGGTTGCCAAAAACATTCAGTACTTC.

This clonotype appeared a few times. The chain employs TRBV6-5 and TRBJ2-1; D could derive from TRBD1 or TRBD2 (5 bases each). The DNA end favors TRBJ2-7, so the J call may be wrong. The germline gives CDR1 MNHEY, CDR2 SVGAGI. CDR3 length equals 12 residues. The CDR3 region has the DNA TGTGCCAGCAGGGGGACCTCCAATGAGCAGTACTTC. This sequence encodes CASRGTSNEQYF.

The chain is built from TRBV10-3 and TRBJ1-1, with unresolved D. The germline CDR1 and CDR2 sequences are ENHRY and SYGVKD. The CDR3 contains 14 residues. The V gene lost 2 bases and the J gene lost 11 bases, with 18 bases spanning the gap. CDR3 in DNA: TGTGCCATCAGTGAGGGGTTAAGGGAGTATAAGGCTTTCTTT. As protein: CAISEGLREYKAFF.

V and J are TRBV10-3 and TRBJ2-7, with a weak D call TRBD1 (6 bases). The V gene's germline CDR1 is ENHRY and CDR2 SYGVKD. This CDR3 comprises 14 residues. V dropped 7 bases and J dropped 3 bases, with 16 bases sitting between them. CDR3 loop: CAITTGDTNYEQYF. As DNA, the CDR3 is TGTGCCATCACTACCGGGGACACCAACTACGAGCAGTACTTC.

The rearrangement uses TRBV6-2 or TRBV6-3 and TRBJ2-1; 7 positions agree with TRBD1. In germline, CDR1 is MNHEY, CDR2 SVGEGT. V shed 4 bases and J 8 bases; nucleotides not matched to a gene: 11. This CDR3 has 15 residues. The chain's CDR3 is CASSFSPYRGYEQFF. The DNA for the CDR3 is TGTGCCAGCAGTTTTTCACCCTACAGGGGATATGAGCAGTTCTTC.

This clonotype was found many times. DNA of the CDR3: TGTGCCAGCAGGGTAAACAGGGGCCGGGAGACCCAGTACTTC. Its protein product is CASRVNRGRETQYF. The rearrangement uses TRBV6-6 and TRBJ2-5; TRBD1 aligns across 7 bases. Germline CDR1 is MNHNY and CDR2 is SVGAGI (reference sequence). With 6 bases clipped from V and 5 bases from J, the junction kept 9 bases outside the gene matches. This CDR3 contains 14 residues.